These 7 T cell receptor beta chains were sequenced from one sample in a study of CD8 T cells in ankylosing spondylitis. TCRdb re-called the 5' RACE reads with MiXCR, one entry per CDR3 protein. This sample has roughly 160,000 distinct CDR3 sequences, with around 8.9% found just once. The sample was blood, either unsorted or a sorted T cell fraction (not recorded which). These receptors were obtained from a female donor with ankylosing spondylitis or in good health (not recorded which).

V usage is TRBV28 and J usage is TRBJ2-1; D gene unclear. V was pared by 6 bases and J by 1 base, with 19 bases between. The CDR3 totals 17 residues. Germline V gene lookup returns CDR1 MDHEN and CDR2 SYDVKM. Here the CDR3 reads CASSPPLGPGSYNEQFF. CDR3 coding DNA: TGTGCCAGCAGCCCCCCTTTAGGACCTGGGTCCTACAATGAGCAGTTCTTC.

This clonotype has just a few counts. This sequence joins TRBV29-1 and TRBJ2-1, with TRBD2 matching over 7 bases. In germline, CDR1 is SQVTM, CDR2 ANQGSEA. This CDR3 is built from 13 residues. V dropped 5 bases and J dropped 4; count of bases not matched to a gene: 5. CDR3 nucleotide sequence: TGCAGCGTTAGCGGGGAGCCATACAATGAGCAGTTCTTC. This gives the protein CSVSGEPYNEQFF.

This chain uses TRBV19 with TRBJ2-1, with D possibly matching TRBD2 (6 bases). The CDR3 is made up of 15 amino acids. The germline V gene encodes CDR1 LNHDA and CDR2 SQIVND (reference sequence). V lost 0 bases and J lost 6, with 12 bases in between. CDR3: CASSIEDGGFNEQFF. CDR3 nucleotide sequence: TGTGCCAGTAGTATAGAGGACGGGGGTTTCAATGAGCAGTTCTTC.

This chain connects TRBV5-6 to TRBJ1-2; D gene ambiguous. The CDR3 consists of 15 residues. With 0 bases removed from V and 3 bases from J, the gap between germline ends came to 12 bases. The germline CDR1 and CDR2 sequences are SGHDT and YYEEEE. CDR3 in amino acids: CASSLAYATHYGYTF. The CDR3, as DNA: TGTGCCAGCAGCTTGGCCTACGCGACTCACTATGGCTACACCTTC.

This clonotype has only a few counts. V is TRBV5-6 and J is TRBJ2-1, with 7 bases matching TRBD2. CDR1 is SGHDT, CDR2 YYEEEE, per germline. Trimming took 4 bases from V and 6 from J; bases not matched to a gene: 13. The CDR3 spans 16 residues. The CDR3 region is CASSDAGVPLSNEQFF. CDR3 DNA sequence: TGTGCCAGCAGCGATGCGGGAGTCCCCCTTAGCAATGAGCAGTTCTTC. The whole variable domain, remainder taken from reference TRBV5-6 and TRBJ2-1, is DAGVTQSPTHLIKTRGQQVTLRCSPKSGHDTVSWYQQALGQGPQFIFQYYEEEERQRGNFPDRFSGHQFPNYSSELNVNALLLGDSALYLCASSDAGVPLSNEQFFGPGTRLTVL.

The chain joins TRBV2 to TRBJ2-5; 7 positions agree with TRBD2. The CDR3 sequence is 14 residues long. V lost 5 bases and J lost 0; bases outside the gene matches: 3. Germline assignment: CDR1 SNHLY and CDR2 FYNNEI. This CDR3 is CASSSGDYQETQYF. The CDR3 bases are TGTGCCAGCAGTAGCGGGGACTACCAAGAGACCCAGTACTTC.

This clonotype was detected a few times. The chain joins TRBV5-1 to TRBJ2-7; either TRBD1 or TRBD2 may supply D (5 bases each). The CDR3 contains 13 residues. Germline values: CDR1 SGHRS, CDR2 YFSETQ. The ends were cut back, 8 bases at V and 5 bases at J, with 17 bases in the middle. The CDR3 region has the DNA TGCGCCAGTAGGACGGGACGGGCGGACGAGCAGTACTTC. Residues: CASRTGRADEQYF.